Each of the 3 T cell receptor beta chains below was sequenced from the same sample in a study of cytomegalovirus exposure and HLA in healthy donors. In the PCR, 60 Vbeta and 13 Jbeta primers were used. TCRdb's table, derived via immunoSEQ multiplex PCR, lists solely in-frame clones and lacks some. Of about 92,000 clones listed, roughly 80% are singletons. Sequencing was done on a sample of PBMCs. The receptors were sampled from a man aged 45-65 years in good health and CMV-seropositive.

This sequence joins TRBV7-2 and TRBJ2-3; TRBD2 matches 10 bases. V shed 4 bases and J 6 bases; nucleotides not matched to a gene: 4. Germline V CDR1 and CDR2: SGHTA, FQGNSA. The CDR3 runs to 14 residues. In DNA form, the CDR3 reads TGTGCCAGCAGCTCCTTGACTAGCGGGGATACGCAGTATTTT. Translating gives CASSSLTSGDTQYF.

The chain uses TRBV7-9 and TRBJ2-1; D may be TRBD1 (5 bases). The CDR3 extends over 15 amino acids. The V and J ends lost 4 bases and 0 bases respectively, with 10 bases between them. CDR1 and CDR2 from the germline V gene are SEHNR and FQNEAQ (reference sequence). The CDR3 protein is CASSSQVDSYNEQFF. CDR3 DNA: TGTGCCAGCAGCTCACAGGTTGACTCCTACAATGAGCAGTTCTTC.

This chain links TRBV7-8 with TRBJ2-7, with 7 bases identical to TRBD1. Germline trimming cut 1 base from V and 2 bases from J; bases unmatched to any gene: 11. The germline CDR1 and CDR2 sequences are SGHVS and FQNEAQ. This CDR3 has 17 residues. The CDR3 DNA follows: TGTGCCAGCAGCTTAGTCCCGACAGGGCTAATCACCTACGAGCAGTACTTC. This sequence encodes CASSLVPTGLITYEQYF.